Each of the 27 T cell receptor beta chains below was sequenced from the same sample in a study of blood T cell repertoires in COVID-19. Sequencing was performed with immunoSEQ multiplex PCR; in TCRdb, only in-frame clones are kept and a portion is missing. The sample yields some 160,000 clones, 79% seen once. Sequencing was carried out using PBMCs or T cells enriched from blood (not recorded which). These receptors all stem from an older woman in a cohort exposed to, infected with or recovered from COVID-19 (not recorded which).

The V call is TRBV30, the J call TRBJ1-1; TRBD1 might be the D (6 bases). This CDR3 contains 13 residues. V was cut by 4 bases and J by 1 base, with 10 bases left in between. Germline CDR1 GTSNPN, CDR2 SVGIG (reference sequence). CDR3 region: CAWTRGTNTEAFF. In nucleotides, the CDR3 is TGTGCCTGGACCAGGGGTACGAACACTGAAGCTTTCTTT.

The chain recombines TRBV7-3 with TRBJ2-1; 8 nucleotides agree with TRBD1. CDR1 is SGHTA, CDR2 FQGTGA, per germline. The CDR3 spans 14 residues. The trim removed 6 bases at V and 10 bases at J, leaving 11 bases unmatched. For the CDR3, the DNA is TGTGCCAGCAGTCAGGGGGCCTTTAGCGGAGAGCAGTTCTTC. Its protein product is CASSQGAFSGEQFF.

The chain joins TRBV12-2 to TRBJ2-4; the listed D gene, TRBD2, was not tested against the DNA. TRBV12-2 is a pseudogene segment. There are 14 residues in the CDR3. CDR3 bases: TGTGCAAGTCGCTTCCTGGGTCCTCGGGACATTCAGTACTTC. Translating it yields CASRFLGPRDIQYF.

V gene TRBV7-6 combines with J gene TRBJ2-7; TRBD1 matches 7 bases. J was trimmed by 2 bases and V by 1 base; bases with no gene match: 5. The CDR3 covers 15 residues. Germline-derived CDR1 and CDR2 are SGHVS and FNYEAQ. CDR3 coding DNA: TGTGCCAGCAGCTTAGGGGTGACAGGGCCCTACGAGCAGTACTTC. This gives the protein CASSLGVTGPYEQYF.

The chain combines TRBV6-2 or TRBV6-3 with TRBJ2-1, with TRBD2 matching over 7 bases. The trim removed 4 bases at V and 3 bases at J, leaving 9 bases unmatched. The V gene's germline CDR1 is MNHEY and CDR2 SVGEGT. The CDR3 is 16 amino acids. CDR3 in amino acids: CASSSVLAVNYNEQFF. The CDR3 nucleotides read TGTGCCAGCAGTTCGGTTCTAGCGGTAAACTACAATGAGCAGTTCTTC.

The chain recombines TRBV6-5 with TRBJ1-6, with D perhaps TRBD1 (6 bases). V dropped 1 base and J dropped 2 bases, with 9 bases sitting between them. CDR3 length: 16 residues. From germline, CDR1 is MNHEY and CDR2 SVGAGI. Here the CDR3 reads CASSYWGPAYNSPLHF. CDR3 coding DNA: TGTGCCAGCAGTTACTGGGGGCCGGCCTATAATTCACCCCTCCACTTT.

This chain joins TRBV9 and TRBJ2-6; TRBD1 matches at 10 bases. The V gene end was trimmed by 2 bases and the J gene end by 0 bases; junction bases not matched to a gene: 2. This CDR3 is built from 17 residues. CDR1 and CDR2 (germline): SGDLS, YYNGEE. CDR3 sequence: CASSVGQGPSGANVLTF. The CDR3 DNA is TGTGCCAGCAGCGTGGGACAGGGGCCCTCTGGGGCCAACGTCCTGACTTTC.

This chain links TRBV20-1 with TRBJ2-1, with TRBD2 identical over 7 bases. Per germline, CDR1 DFQATT and CDR2 SNEGSKA (reference sequence). The CDR3 spans 11 residues. V lost 8 bases to trimming and J lost 7 bases; unmatched junction nucleotides: 5. CDR3 coding DNA: TGCAGTCCGTTTAGCGGGAATGAGCAGTTCTTC. Amino acids: CSPFSGNEQFF.

The rearrangement uses TRBV4-1 and TRBJ2-5; D may be TRBD1 (6 bases). The CDR3 is made up of 16 amino acids. V dropped 4 bases and J dropped 4 bases, with 19 bases sitting between them. Germline V CDR1 and CDR2: MGHRA, YSYEKL. The CDR3 DNA reads TGCGCCAGCAGCCCGCGTTCCCTCTGGGGGCGAGAGACCCAGTACTTC. The encoded protein is CASSPRSLWGRETQYF.

The chain recombines TRBV29-1 with TRBJ2-2, with D possibly matching TRBD2 (5 bases). CDR1 and CDR2 from the germline V gene are SQVTM and ANQGSEA. This CDR3 is built from 13 residues. The V gene lost 7 bases and the J gene lost 6 bases, with 15 bases spanning the gap. The CDR3 loop is CSAVLGRAGELFF. The CDR3, as DNA: TGCAGCGCCGTACTAGGTCGGGCCGGGGAGCTGTTTTTT.

This chain connects TRBV6-5 to TRBJ1-1; TRBD1 is a possible D gene (6 bases). The CDR3 runs to 15 residues. CDR1 is MNHEY, CDR2 SVGAGI, per germline. V was trimmed by 8 bases and J by 6 bases, leaving 22 bases between them. The CDR3 sequence: CASEGGVGGTPEAFF. As DNA, the CDR3 is TGTGCCAGCGAAGGGGGAGTAGGTGGAACACCTGAAGCTTTCTTT.

V and J are TRBV19 and TRBJ1-5; TRBD1 agrees at 7 bases. The CDR3 has 15 residues. Trimming cost V 5 bases and J 4 bases; bases outside gene matches: 8. Germline CDR1 is LNHDA and CDR2 is SQIVND (reference sequence). CDR3 protein: CASSAGTVGNQPQHF. CDR3 sequence (DNA): TGTGCCAGTAGTGCCGGGACAGTCGGAAATCAGCCCCAGCATTTT.

This chain connects TRBV19 to TRBJ2-7, with 8 nucleotides matching TRBD1. This CDR3 is 13 amino acids long. Germline CDR1 reads LNHDA; CDR2 reads SQIVND (reference sequence). V shed 7 bases, J shed 2 bases, and the junction held 4 bases outside the gene matches. CDR3 residues: CASTGGTTYEQYF. CDR3 nucleotides: TGTGCCAGTACAGGGGGCACTACCTACGAGCAGTACTTC.

As to this clone: One end of the junction does not line up with germline, which may come from a read error. The chain combines TRBV7-7 with TRBJ2-5; 8 nucleotides agree with TRBD2. The CDR3 contains 16 residues. The germline V gene has CDR1 SSHAT and CDR2 FNYEAQ (reference sequence). CDR3 region: CASSHRGGTSQETQYF. The CDR3 DNA reads TGTGCTAGCAGCCACCGGGGGGGCACCAGCCAAGAGACCCAGTACTTC.

This chain connects TRBV18 to TRBJ1-2, with a tentative D call TRBD1 (5 bases). Looked up from germline, CDR1 is KGHSH and CDR2 is LQKENI. The CDR3 runs 17 residues. Trimming removed 4 bases from V and 8 bases from J, with 26 bases in between. The CDR3 loop reads CASSRSVEGTYLGGYTF. The CDR3 nucleotides read TGTGCCAGCTCACGGTCCGTGGAGGGGACTTATCTGGGCGGCTACACCTTC.

V gene TRBV27 combines with J gene TRBJ2-7, with 9 positions matching TRBD1. CDR3 length: 14 amino acids. Germline CDR1 reads MNHEY; CDR2 reads SMNVEV (reference sequence). V shed 4 bases and J 7 bases; nucleotides not matched to a gene: 8. The CDR3 bases are TGTGCCAGCAGTTGGGCCGGGACAGGGAGGGAGCAGTACTTC. It translates to CASSWAGTGREQYF.

The V gene is TRBV7-9, the J gene TRBJ1-1; tentatively, D is TRBD1 (6 bases). The CDR3 runs 15 residues. Germline CDR1 SEHNR, CDR2 FQNEAQ (reference sequence). V lost 1 base to trimming and J lost 3 bases, with 12 bases between them. The chain's CDR3 is CASSLDRGGHTEAFF. The CDR3 DNA follows: TGTGCCAGCAGCTTAGACCGGGGGGGGCACACTGAAGCTTTCTTT.

This rearrangement joins TRBV9 to TRBJ2-1; perhaps TRBD2 as D (5 bases). CDR3 length equals 16 residues. Trimming stripped 0 bases from V and 5 bases from J, with 15 bases between. Germline V gene lookup returns CDR1 SGDLS and CDR2 YYNGEE. The DNA for the CDR3 is TGTGCCAGCAGCGTAGCTTCGCTAGCTTGGGACAATGAGCAGTTCTTC. Protein product: CASSVASLAWDNEQFF.

This chain joins TRBV19 and TRBJ1-5; 8 bases agree with TRBD1. This CDR3 is 19 amino acids long. In germline, CDR1 is LNHDA, CDR2 SQIVND (reference sequence). The V segment lost 7 bases and the J segment 1 base; nucleotides outside the gene matches: 18. The CDR3 DNA follows: TGTGCCAGTACCCCCGGACAGGGAGGCTGGTGGGGGAGCAATCAGCCCCAGCATTTT. Its protein is CASTPGQGGWWGSNQPQHF.

This clone has a handful of counts. The rearrangement joins TRBV15 to TRBJ2-7; 8 bases are a match to TRBD1. The CDR3 length is 16 residues. J was trimmed by 3 bases and V by 1 base; bases with no gene match: 8. Germline V gene sequence: CDR1 LNHNV, CDR2 YYDKDF (reference sequence). Here the CDR3 reads CATSRGVGDRGYEQYF. In DNA, the CDR3 is TGTGCCACCAGCAGAGGAGTGGGAGACAGGGGCTACGAGCAGTACTTC.

This chain uses TRBV6-5 with TRBJ1-2, with a possible D match to TRBD1 (5 bases). V was pared by 6 bases and J by 8 bases, with 19 bases between. The CDR3 has 14 amino acids. Germline V CDR1 and CDR2: MNHEY, SVGAGI. The CDR3 region is CASRTTGEVRGYTF. CDR3 in DNA: TGTGCCAGCAGGACCACGGGGGAGGTCCGGGGCTACACCTTC.

The rearrangement uses TRBV7-2 and TRBJ2-2; 9 positions match TRBD2. J gave up 6 bases and V 4 bases, and 6 bases lay outside the gene matches. Germline lookup yields CDR1 SGHTA and CDR2 FQGNSA. The CDR3 has 15 amino acids. The CDR3 DNA follows: TGTGCCAGCAGCTCCCGGACTAGCGCGGCCGGGGAGCTGTTTTTT. Its translation: CASSSRTSAAGELFF. Filled out from reference TRBV7-2 and TRBJ2-2, the complete variable domain reads GAGVSQSPSNKVTEKGKDVELRCDPISGHTALYWYRQSLGQGLEFLIYFQGNSAPDKSGLPSDRFSAERTGGSVSTLTIQRTQQEDSAVYLCASSSRTSAAGELFFGEGSRLTVL.

The chain carries TRBV6-1 and TRBJ2-7, with a possible D match to TRBD1 (6 bases). The ends were cut back, 0 bases at V and 5 bases at J, with 11 bases in the middle. Germline CDR1 is MNHNS and CDR2 is SASEGT. The CDR3 runs 14 residues. The CDR3 region is CASSEAPTGNEQYF. In DNA, the CDR3 is TGTGCCAGCAGTGAAGCACCAACAGGGAACGAGCAGTACTTC.

The rearrangement links TRBV5-1 to TRBJ2-5; 11 bases fit TRBD2. CDR3 length: 16 residues. V lost 1 base, J lost 2 bases, and 4 bases stayed unmatched. The germline V gene has CDR1 SGHRS and CDR2 YFSETQ. In nucleotides, the CDR3 is TGCGCCAGCAGCTTGTTTACTAGCGGGGGACAAGAGACCCAGTACTTC. It encodes CASSLFTSGGQETQYF.

The chain has TRBV19 and TRBJ1-6, with a weak D call TRBD1 (6 bases). The CDR3 totals 17 residues. V shed 4 bases and J shed 6 bases, with 19 bases lying between them. Germline V gene lookup returns CDR1 LNHDA and CDR2 SQIVND (reference sequence). CDR3 residues: CASSTSQGSVGNSPLHF. In nucleotides, the CDR3 is TGTGCCAGTAGTACATCACAGGGTTCAGTTGGTAATTCACCCCTCCACTTT.

The rearrangement joins TRBV4-1 to TRBJ2-3; D is undetermined. The V gene lost 0 bases and the J gene lost 2 bases, with 21 bases spanning the gap. The CDR3 extends over 19 amino acids. The germline CDR1 and CDR2 sequences are MGHRA and YSYEKL. CDR3 sequence reads: CASSQDWSPRALYTDTQYF. CDR3 bases: TGCGCCAGCAGCCAAGATTGGAGCCCCAGAGCCCTCTACACAGATACGCAGTATTTT.

The chain employs TRBV3-1 (or the pseudogene TRBV3-2) and TRBJ1-5, with D possibly being TRBD1 (6 bases). From germline, CDR1 is LGHDT and CDR2 YNNKEL (reference sequence). This CDR3 has 19 amino acids. The V end lost 0 bases, the J end lost 6 bases, and 24 bases lay between the germline ends. The CDR3 nucleotides read TGTGCCAGCAGCCAAGATAGAAGGGCCCCGAAACAGGGTACTCAGCCCCAGCATTTT. Protein: CASSQDRRAPKQGTQPQHF.